Presented here are 17 T cell receptor beta chains from one specimen sequenced in a study of circulating tumor DNA in untreated peripheral T-cell lymphoma. The data were produced by immunoSEQ multiplex PCR, yet TCRdb's version contains in-frame clones alone and is incomplete. This sample yields some 10,000 clones, of which approximately 76% are seen a single time; about a third belongs to the top ten. The material sequenced was tumor tissue. All receptors derive from a human donor with peripheral T-cell lymphoma.

V usage is TRBV5-1 and J usage is TRBJ1-4, with D maybe TRBD1 (6 bases). The germline V and J ends were trimmed by 4 bases and 10 bases, with 17 bases remaining between them. The CDR3 has 14 amino acids. The germline CDR1 and CDR2 sequences are SGHRS and YFSETQ. The CDR3 nucleotides are TGCGCCAGCAGCCAAGGGGCAGGGGTCGGAAAACTGTTTTTT. Translation gives CASSQGAGVGKLFF.

The chain couples TRBV12-5 to TRBJ2-7, with D tentatively TRBD1 or TRBD2 (5 bases each). CDR1 is LGHNT, CDR2 FRNRAP, per germline. The CDR3 length is 13 residues. The CDR3 coding sequence is TGTGCCAGTACCTACCTGGATGGGGGCGAGCAGTACTTC. Its protein is CASTYLDGGEQYF.

Only a few counts were recorded for this clone. Here the CDR3 DNA reads TGTGCCAGCAGCCTCGGGACTAGACTAAACAATGAGCAGTTCTTC. Translation gives CASSLGTRLNNEQFF. The chain links TRBV11-3 to TRBJ2-1; TRBD2 matches 8 bases. This CDR3 region has 15 residues. Germline CDR1 and CDR2: SGHNT and YENEEA. V lost 5 bases and J lost 5; bases outside the gene matches: 8. The variable domain in full, completed from reference TRBV11-3 and TRBJ2-1, reads EAGVVQSPRYKIIEKKQPVAFWCNPISGHNTLYWYLQNLGQGPELLIRYENEEAVDDSQLPKDRFSAERLKGVDSTLKIQPAELGDSAVYLCASSLGTRLNNEQFFGPGTRLTVL.

The rearrangement links TRBV19 to TRBJ2-3; TRBD1 aligns across 8 bases. In germline, CDR1 is LNHDA, CDR2 SQIVND (reference sequence). This CDR3 spans 14 amino acids. Germline trimming cut 4 bases from V and 3 bases from J; bases unmatched to any gene: 3. The CDR3 loop reads CASSTGQGTDTQYF. CDR3 bases: TGTGCCAGTAGTACCGGACAGGGTACAGATACGCAGTATTTT.

V and J are TRBV7-6 and TRBJ1-1; no clear D gene. Deletions cut 5 bases from V and 1 base from J, with 14 bases between. Per germline, CDR1 SGHVS and CDR2 FNYEAQ. The CDR3 has 15 residues. The CDR3 loop reads CASSHAKGPNTEAFF. The CDR3 coding sequence is TGTGCCAGCAGCCATGCGAAGGGCCCGAACACTGAAGCTTTCTTT.

J is TRBJ2-3 and V is TRBV6-8; TRBD1 aligns across 8 bases. Unmatched junction bases numbered 7, after V lost 3 bases and J lost 2 bases. This CDR3 spans 16 amino acids. Germline-derived CDR1 and CDR2 are MNHGY and SAAAGT. In DNA form, the CDR3 reads TGTGCCAGCAGTTATAGTAGGACAGGGCCCACAGATACGCAGTATTTT. Its protein is CASSYSRTGPTDTQYF.

This chain uses TRBV6-8 with TRBJ1-5; D might be TRBD1 (5 bases). This CDR3 has 15 residues. The V and J ends lost 4 bases and 0 bases respectively, with 10 bases between them. In germline, CDR1 is MNHGY, CDR2 SAAAGT. The CDR3 loop is CASSLGAYSNQPQHF. CDR3 nucleotide sequence: TGTGCCAGCAGTTTAGGGGCGTATAGCAATCAGCCCCAGCATTTT.

This clone was detected once. The V and J genes are TRBV6-8 and TRBJ2-7; D is uncertain. Germline CDR1 and CDR2: MNHGY and SAAAGT. This CDR3 region has 13 residues. Trimming left V 6 bases short and J 6 bases short, with 15 bases between. CDR3 DNA sequence: TGTGCCAGCAGGGAAGGACCAGGCGGCGAGCAGTACTTC. This translates into CASREGPGGEQYF.

This rearrangement joins TRBV6-8 to TRBJ1-6; maybe TRBD1 (6 bases). The V end was cut by 0 bases, the J end by 0 bases, with 9 bases between. The germline V gene encodes CDR1 MNHGY and CDR2 SAAAGT. The CDR3 extends over 17 amino acids. The CDR3: CASSYSQGSSYNSPLHF. The CDR3 nucleotides read TGTGCCAGCAGTTACTCCCAGGGGAGCTCCTATAATTCACCCCTCCACTTT.

The chain uses TRBV6-1 and TRBJ1-2; D gene uncertain. With 1 base removed from V and 2 bases from J, the gap between germline ends came to 5 bases. Per germline, CDR1 MNHNS and CDR2 SASEGT. This CDR3 has 13 amino acids. CDR3 region: CASSEVGNYGYTF. For the CDR3, the DNA is TGTGCCAGCAGTGAAGTGGGGAACTATGGCTACACCTTC.

This chain connects TRBV6-8 to TRBJ1-5; 9 bases map to TRBD1. This CDR3 is built from 14 residues. The V gene's germline CDR1 is MNHGY and CDR2 SAAAGT. J gave up 1 base and V 5 bases, and 0 bases lay outside the gene matches. The CDR3 sequence: CASSGTGSNQPQHF. The CDR3 bases are TGTGCCAGCAGTGGGACAGGGAGCAATCAGCCCCAGCATTTT.

V usage is TRBV19 and J usage is TRBJ2-1, with 10 bases fitting TRBD2. The CDR3 sequence is 17 residues long. Per the germline V gene, CDR1 is LNHDA and CDR2 is SQIVND (reference sequence). V was pared by 4 bases and J by 6 bases, with 12 bases of the junction left unmatched. CDR3: CASSTPWESGGVNEQFF. CDR3 nucleotide sequence: TGTGCCAGTAGTACTCCCTGGGAGAGCGGGGGGGTCAATGAGCAGTTCTTC.

The chain employs TRBV6-8 and TRBJ1-4; 9 nucleotides agree with TRBD1. Trimming at V came to 5 bases and at J to 7 bases, leaving 8 bases not matched to a gene. The CDR3 is made up of 15 amino acids. Germline V gene data show CDR1 as MNHGY and CDR2 as SAAAGT. CDR3 coding DNA: TGTGCCAGCAGTGTTAGGGGACAGGGCCCTGAAAAACTGTTTTTT. This sequence encodes CASSVRGQGPEKLFF.

In its sample, this clone was seen a few times. The rearrangement joins TRBV15 to TRBJ1-4; maybe TRBD1 (5 bases). The CDR3 contains 16 residues. V was pared by 1 base and J by 7 bases, with 16 bases between. Germline CDR1 LNHNV, CDR2 YYDKDF (reference sequence). CDR3 protein: CATSRGGSKSTEKLFF. CDR3 nucleotides: TGTGCCACCAGCAGAGGGGGGAGCAAGTCCACTGAAAAACTGTTTTTT.

The J gene is TRBJ1-5, the V gene TRBV15; the D gene is possibly TRBD1 (5 bases). V was shortened by 1 base and J by 8 bases, with 18 bases between the two germline ends. The CDR3 is 16 residues long. In germline, CDR1 is LNHNV, CDR2 YYDKDF (reference sequence). Here the CDR3 DNA reads TGTGCCACCAGCAGAGGAGGTGGAGGGGAGGGGAAGCCCCAGCATTTT. Translating it yields CATSRGGGGEGKPQHF.

The CDR3 sequence: CAWSLQTGPQHF. As DNA, the CDR3 is TGTGCCTGGAGTCTTCAGACAGGGCCCCAGCATTTT. This chain uses TRBV30 with TRBJ1-5; tentative D call: TRBD1 (6 bases). The germline V gene has CDR1 GTSNPN and CDR2 SVGIG (reference sequence). V lost 2 bases to trimming and J lost 9 bases, with 11 bases between them. CDR3 size: 12 residues. Drawing the rest from reference TRBV30 and TRBJ1-5, the complete variable domain is SQTIHQWPATLVQPVGSPLSLECTVEGTSNPNLYWYRQAAGRGLQLLFYSVGIGQISSEVPQNLSASRPQDRQFILSSKKLLLSDSGFYLCAWSLQTGPQHFGDGTRLSIL.

The chain combines TRBV21-1 with TRBJ2-7; the tabulated D call, TRBD1, remains unverified against the DNA. TRBV21-1 is described as a pseudogene. The length of the CDR3 is 14 residues. The DNA of the CDR3 is TGTGCCAGCAGCGTAGAACAAGCAGGGTACGAGCAGTACTTC. Amino acid sequence: CASSVEQAGYEQYF.